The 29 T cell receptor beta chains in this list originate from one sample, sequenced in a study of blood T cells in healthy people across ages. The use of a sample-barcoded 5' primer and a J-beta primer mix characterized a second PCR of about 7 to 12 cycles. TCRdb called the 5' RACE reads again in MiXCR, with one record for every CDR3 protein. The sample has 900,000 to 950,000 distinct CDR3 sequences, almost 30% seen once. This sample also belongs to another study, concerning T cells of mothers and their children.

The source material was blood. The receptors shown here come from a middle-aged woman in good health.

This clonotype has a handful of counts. CDR3 region: CASGPPRTLNTEAFF. In DNA, the CDR3 is TGCGCCAGCGGGCCCCCCCGGACCTTGAACACTGAAGCTTTCTTT. The chain has TRBV5-1 and TRBJ1-1; no reliable D call. CDR1 SGHRS and CDR2 YFSETQ come from the germline V gene. V was cut by 7 bases and J by 0 bases, with 16 bases left in between. There are 15 residues in the CDR3. Variable domain in full (rest from reference TRBV5-1 and TRBJ1-1): KAGVTQTPRYLIKTRGQQVTLSCSPISGHRSVSWYQQTPGQGLQFLFEYFSETQRNKGNFPGRFSGRQFSNSRSEMNVSTLELGDSALYLCASGPPRTLNTEAFFGQGTRLTVV.

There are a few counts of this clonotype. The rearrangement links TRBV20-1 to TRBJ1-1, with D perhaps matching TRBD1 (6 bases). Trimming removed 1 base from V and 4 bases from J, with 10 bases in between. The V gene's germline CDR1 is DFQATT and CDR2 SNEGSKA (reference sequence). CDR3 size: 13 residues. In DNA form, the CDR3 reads TGCAGTGCTAGAGTAGGGGGTGTCACTGAAGCTTTCTTT. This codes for CSARVGGVTEAFF.

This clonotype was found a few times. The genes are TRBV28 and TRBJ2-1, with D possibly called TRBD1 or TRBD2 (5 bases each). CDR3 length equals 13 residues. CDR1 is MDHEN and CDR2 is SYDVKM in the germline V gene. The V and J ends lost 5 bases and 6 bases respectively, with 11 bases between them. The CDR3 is CASSPGRSNEQFF. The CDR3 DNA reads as TGTGCCAGCAGTCCGGGACGTAGCAATGAGCAGTTCTTC.

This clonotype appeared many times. The CDR3 region is CSARDGDRGLETQYF. The CDR3 nucleotides are TGCAGTGCTAGAGACGGGGACAGGGGGCTCGAGACCCAGTACTTC. The chain is built from TRBV20-1 and TRBJ2-5, with 12 bases aligning to TRBD1. Germline CDR1 DFQATT, CDR2 SNEGSKA (reference sequence). This CDR3 spans 15 amino acids. V trimming: 0 bases; J trimming: 5 bases; junction bases outside the gene matches: 4.

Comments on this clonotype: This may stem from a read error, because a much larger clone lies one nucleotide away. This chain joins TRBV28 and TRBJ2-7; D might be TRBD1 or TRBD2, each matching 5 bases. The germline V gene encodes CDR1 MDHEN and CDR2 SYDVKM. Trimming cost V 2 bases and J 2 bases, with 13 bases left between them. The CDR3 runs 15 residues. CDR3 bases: TGTGCCAGCAGTTTAAGGCCGGGACCGACCTACGAGCAGTACTTC. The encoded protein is CASSLRPGPTYEQYF. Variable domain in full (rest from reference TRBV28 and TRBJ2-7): DVKVTQSSRYLVKRTGEKVFLECVQDMDHENMFWYRQDPGLGLRLIYFSYDVKMKEKGDIPEGYSVSREKKERFSLILESASTNQTSMYLCASSLRPGPTYEQYFGPGTRLTVT.

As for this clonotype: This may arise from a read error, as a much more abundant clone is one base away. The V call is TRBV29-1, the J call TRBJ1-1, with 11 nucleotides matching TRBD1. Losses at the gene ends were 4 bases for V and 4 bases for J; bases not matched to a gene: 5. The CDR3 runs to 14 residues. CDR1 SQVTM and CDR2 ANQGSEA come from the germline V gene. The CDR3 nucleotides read TGCAGCGTTGCCAGGGGGACAGGGGGCACTGAAGCTTTCTTT. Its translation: CSVARGTGGTEAFF.

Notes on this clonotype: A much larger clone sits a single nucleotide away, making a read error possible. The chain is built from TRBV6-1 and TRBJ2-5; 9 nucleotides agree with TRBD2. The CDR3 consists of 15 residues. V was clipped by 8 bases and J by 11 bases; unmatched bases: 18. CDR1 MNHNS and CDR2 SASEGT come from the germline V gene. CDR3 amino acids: CASSETSGGGNEQYF. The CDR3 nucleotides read TGTGCCAGCTCTGAGACTAGCGGAGGGGGTAATGAGCAGTACTTC.

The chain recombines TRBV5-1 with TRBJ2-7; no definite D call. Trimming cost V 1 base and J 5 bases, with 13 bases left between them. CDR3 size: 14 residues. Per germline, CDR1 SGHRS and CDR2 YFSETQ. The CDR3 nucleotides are TGCGCCAGCAGCTTGTGGGGAACGGGTGACGAGCAGTACTTC. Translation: CASSLWGTGDEQYF.

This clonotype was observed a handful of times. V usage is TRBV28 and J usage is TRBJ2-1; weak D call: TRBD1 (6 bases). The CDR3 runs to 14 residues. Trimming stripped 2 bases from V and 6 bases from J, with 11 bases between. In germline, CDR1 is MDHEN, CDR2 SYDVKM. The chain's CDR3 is CASSLGARGNEQFF. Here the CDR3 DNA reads TGTGCCAGCAGTTTAGGGGCCAGGGGCAATGAGCAGTTCTTC.

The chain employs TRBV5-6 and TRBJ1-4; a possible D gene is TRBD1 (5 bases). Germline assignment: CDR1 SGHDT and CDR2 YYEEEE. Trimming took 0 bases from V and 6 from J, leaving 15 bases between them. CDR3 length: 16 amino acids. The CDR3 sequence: CASSLVQLEGDEKLFF. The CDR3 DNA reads TGTGCCAGCAGCTTGGTTCAACTTGAAGGGGATGAAAAACTGTTTTTT.

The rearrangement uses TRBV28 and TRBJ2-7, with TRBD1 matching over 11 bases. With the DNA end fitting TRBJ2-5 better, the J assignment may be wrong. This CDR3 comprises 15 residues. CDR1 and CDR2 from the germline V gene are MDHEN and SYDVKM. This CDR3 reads CASRRGQGAQETQYF. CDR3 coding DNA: TGTGCCAGCAGGCGCGGACAGGGGGCTCAGGAGACCCAGTACTTC.

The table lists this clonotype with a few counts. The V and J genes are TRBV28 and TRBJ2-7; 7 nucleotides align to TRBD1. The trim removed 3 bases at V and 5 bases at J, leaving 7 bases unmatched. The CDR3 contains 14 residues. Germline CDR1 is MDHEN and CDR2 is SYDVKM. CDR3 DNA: TGTGCCAGCAGTTTCTCGACAGGGTCCCACGAGCAGTACTTC. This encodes CASSFSTGSHEQYF.

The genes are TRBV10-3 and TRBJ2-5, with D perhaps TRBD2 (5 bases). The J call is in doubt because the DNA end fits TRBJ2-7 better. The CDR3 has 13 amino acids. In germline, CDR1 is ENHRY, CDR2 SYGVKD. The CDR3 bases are TGTGCCATCAGTGAGCTAGCTTTCGACGAGCAGTACTTC. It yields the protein CAISELAFDEQYF.

The CDR3 is CSARDPYQGAYGYTF. Written as DNA, the CDR3 is TGCAGTGCTAGAGATCCATACCAGGGTGCCTATGGCTACACCTTC. The genes are TRBV20-1 and TRBJ1-2, with a tentative D call TRBD1 (5 bases). V was clipped by 0 bases and J by 4 bases, with 15 bases between them. Germline CDR1 DFQATT, CDR2 SNEGSKA (reference sequence). CDR3 length: 15 residues.

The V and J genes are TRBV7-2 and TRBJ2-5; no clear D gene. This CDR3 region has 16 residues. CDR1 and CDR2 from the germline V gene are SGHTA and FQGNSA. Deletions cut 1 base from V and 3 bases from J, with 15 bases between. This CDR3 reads CASSLGFRTAKETQYF. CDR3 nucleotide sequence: TGTGCCAGCAGCTTAGGGTTCAGGACGGCCAAAGAGACCCAGTACTTC.

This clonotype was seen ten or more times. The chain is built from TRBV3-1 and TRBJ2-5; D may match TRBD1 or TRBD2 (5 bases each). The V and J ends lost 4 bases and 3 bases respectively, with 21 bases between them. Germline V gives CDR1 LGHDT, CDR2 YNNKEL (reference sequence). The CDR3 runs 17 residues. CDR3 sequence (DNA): TGTGCCAGCAGCCGTCGTCCCTCCTCGCAGGGAGAAGAGACCCAGTACTTC. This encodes CASSRRPSSQGEETQYF.

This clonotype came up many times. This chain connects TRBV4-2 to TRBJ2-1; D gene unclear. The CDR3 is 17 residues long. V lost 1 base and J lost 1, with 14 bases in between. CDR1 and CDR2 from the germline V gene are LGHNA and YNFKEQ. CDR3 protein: CASSQARTATSYNEQFF. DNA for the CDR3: TGTGCCAGCAGCCAAGCCAGGACCGCTACGTCCTACAATGAGCAGTTCTTC.

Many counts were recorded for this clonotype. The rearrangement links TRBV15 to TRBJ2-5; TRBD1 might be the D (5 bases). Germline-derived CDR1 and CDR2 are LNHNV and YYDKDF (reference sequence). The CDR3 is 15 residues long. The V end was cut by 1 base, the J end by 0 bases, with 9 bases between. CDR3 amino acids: CATSRVDSNQETQYF. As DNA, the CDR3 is TGTGCCACCAGCAGAGTTGACAGCAACCAAGAGACCCAGTACTTC.

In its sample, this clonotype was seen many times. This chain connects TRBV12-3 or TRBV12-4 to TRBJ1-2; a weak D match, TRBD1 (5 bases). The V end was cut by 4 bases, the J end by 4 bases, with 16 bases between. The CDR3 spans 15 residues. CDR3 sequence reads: CASSSGQLLRYGYTF. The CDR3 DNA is TGTGCCAGCAGTTCGGGGCAGCTCCTTCGCTATGGCTACACCTTC.

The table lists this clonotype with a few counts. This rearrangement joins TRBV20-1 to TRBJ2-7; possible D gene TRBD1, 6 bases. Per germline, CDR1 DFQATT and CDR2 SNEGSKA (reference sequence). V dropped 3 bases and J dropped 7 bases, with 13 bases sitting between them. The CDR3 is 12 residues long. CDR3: CSASGTLQEQYF. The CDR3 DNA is TGCAGTGCTAGTGGGACACTCCAAGAGCAGTACTTC.

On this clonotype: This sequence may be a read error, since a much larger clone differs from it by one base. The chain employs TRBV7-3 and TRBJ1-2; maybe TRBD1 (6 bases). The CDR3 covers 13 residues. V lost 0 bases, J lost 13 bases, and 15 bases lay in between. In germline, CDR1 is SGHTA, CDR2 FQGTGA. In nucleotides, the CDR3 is TGTGCCAGCAGCTTAACGCGGACAGAGAGCTGCACCTTC. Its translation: CASSLTRTESCTF.

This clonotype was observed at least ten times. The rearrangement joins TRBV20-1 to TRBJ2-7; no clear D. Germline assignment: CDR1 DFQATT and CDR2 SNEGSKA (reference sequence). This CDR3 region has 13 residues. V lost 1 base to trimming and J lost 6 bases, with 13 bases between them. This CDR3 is CSARALDGSEQYF. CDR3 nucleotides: TGCAGTGCTAGAGCTCTAGACGGTAGCGAGCAGTACTTC.

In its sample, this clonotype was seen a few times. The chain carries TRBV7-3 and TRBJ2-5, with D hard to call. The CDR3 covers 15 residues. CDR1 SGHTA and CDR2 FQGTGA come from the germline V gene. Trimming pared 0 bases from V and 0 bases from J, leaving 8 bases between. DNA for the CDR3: TGTGCCAGCAGCTTAACGGGTGGATACCAAGAGACCCAGTACTTC. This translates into CASSLTGGYQETQYF.

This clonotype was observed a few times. This CDR3 is CASSSDRGKDEQFF. The CDR3 DNA sequence: TGTGCCAGCAGTTCGGACAGGGGTAAGGATGAGCAGTTCTTC. The genes are TRBV7-2 and TRBJ2-1; 9 nucleotides align to TRBD1. CDR3 size: 14 residues. With V trimmed by 6 bases and J by 8 bases, 8 bases remained unmatched. Germline V gene lookup returns CDR1 SGHTA and CDR2 FQGNSA.

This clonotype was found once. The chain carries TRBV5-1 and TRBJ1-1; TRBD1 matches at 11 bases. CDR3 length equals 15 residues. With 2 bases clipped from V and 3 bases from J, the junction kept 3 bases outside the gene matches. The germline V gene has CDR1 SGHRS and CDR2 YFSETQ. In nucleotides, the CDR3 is TGCGCCAGCAGCTTACCGGACAGGGGGCACACTGAAGCTTTCTTT. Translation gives CASSLPDRGHTEAFF.

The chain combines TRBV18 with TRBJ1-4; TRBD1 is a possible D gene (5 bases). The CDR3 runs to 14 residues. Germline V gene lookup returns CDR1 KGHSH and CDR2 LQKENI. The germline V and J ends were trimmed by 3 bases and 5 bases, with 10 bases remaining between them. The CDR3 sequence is CASSPSQGNEKLFF. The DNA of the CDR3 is TGTGCCAGCTCACCCTCTCAGGGAAATGAAAAACTGTTTTTT.

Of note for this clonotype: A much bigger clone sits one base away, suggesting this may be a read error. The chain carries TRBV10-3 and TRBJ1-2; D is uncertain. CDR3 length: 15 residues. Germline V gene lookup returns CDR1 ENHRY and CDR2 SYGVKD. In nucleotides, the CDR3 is TGTGCCATCGGTGAGATGGATAGGGCAGCCTATGGCTACACCTTC. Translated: CAIGEMDRAAYGYTF.

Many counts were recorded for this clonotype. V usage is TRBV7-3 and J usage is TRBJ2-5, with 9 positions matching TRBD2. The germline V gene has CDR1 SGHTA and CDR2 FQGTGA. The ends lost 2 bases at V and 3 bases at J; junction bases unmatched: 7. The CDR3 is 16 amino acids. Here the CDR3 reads CASSLGLAGSEETQYF. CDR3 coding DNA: TGTGCCAGCAGCTTAGGGCTAGCGGGGAGCGAAGAGACCCAGTACTTC.

The chain's CDR3 is CASSLAGSKPSTDTQYF. The CDR3 DNA reads TGTGCCAGCAGCTTAGCCGGATCAAAGCCTAGCACAGATACGCAGTATTTT. The gene calls are TRBV7-2 and TRBJ2-3; D gene ambiguous. The CDR3 sequence is 17 residues long. Germline values: CDR1 SGHTA, CDR2 FQGNSA. V was pared by 0 bases and J by 0 bases, with 13 bases between.